Given below is one T cell receptor beta chain in context. The CDR3 sequence is 15 residues long. V was shortened by 4 bases and J by 5 bases, with 17 bases between the two germline ends. CDR1 and CDR2 (germline): MNHEY, SMNVEV (reference sequence). The data stem from a study of blood T cell repertoires in COVID-19. Overall study context: Donors in the United States, Italy and Spain gave samples during acute or convalescent COVID-19. Nucleic acid was either cDNA or gDNA, and it came from T cells, B-cell-depleted T cells, or PBMCs.

As handled by the study authors: Amplifying reference gene primers gave estimates of nucleated cell counts. Libraries were prepared by immunoSEQ multiplex PCR; TCRdb keeps only in-frame clonotypes and omits some of them. D and trimming were read from the DNA, whereas the V and J calls and clone size are those reported in that table. The sample gives roughly 40,000 clones, more than 65% of which show up once; about a quarter is in the top ten. The rearrangement uses TRBV27 and TRBJ1-1, with D maybe TRBD1 (5 bases). Sequenced material: peripheral blood. This TCR was recovered from a man between 65 and 85 years old with acute or convalescent COVID-19. The CDR3 nucleotides read TGTGCCAGCAGTTCCCCCCGACAGAGTGCGACTGAAGCTTTCTTT. Translation gives CASSSPRQSATEAFF.